Listed here are 20 T cell receptor beta chains from one sample, sequenced in a study of beta chain features in type 1 diabetes. Study outcomes and limitations: Moderate yet significant TCRB CDR3 shortening was seen in Type 1 diabetes patients in all four CD4+ subsets.

No antigens are known for them. Reverse transcribing all isolated RNA meant expressed TCRB transcripts were sequenced. Repertoires were generated with immunoSEQ multiplex PCR, while TCRdb's copy carries only in-frame clones and drops some. The sample contains 150,000 to 190,000 clones, approximately 10% of which appear only once. The source material was central memory CD4+ T cells from blood. The receptors shown here come from a man aged 30 to 45 with type 1 diabetes.

Only a few counts were recorded for this clone. The chain carries TRBV15 and TRBJ2-5, with 13 bases lining up with TRBD2. V was pared by 3 bases and J by 3 bases, with 1 base of the junction left unmatched. CDR1 is LNHNV, CDR2 YYDKDF, per germline (reference sequence). The CDR3 loop spans 15 amino acids. The CDR3 here is CATSRGTSGKETQYF. The DNA for the CDR3 is TGTGCCACCAGCAGGGGGACTAGCGGGAAAGAGACCCAGTACTTC.

This sequence joins TRBV6-6 and TRBJ2-7; D is ambiguous. CDR3 length equals 11 residues. The ends were cut back, 4 bases at V and 3 bases at J, with 4 bases in the middle. CDR1 and CDR2 (germline): MNHNY, SVGAGI (reference sequence). DNA of the CDR3: TGTGCCAGCAGTTTAGACTACGAGCAGTACTTC. Translation gives CASSLDYEQYF.

This chain connects TRBV19 to TRBJ2-1; a possible D gene is TRBD1 (6 bases). In germline, CDR1 is LNHDA, CDR2 SQIVND (reference sequence). V dropped 8 bases and J dropped 1 base, with 15 bases sitting between them. The CDR3 is made up of 15 amino acids. Written as DNA, the CDR3 is TGTGCCAGTTCTGCAGGGGATGTATCCTACAATGAGCAGTTCTTC. It codes for CASSAGDVSYNEQFF.

This clone was detected only a few times. CDR3 sequence reads: CASSPSGNADTQYF. The CDR3 nucleotides read TGTGCCAGCTCACCCTCGGGGAATGCAGATACGCAGTATTTT. The rearrangement joins TRBV18 to TRBJ2-3; D is possibly TRBD2 (5 bases). V was pared by 3 bases and J by 4 bases, with 11 bases between. CDR1 and CDR2 (germline): KGHSH, LQKENI. CDR3 length: 14 amino acids.

The V gene is TRBV29-1, the J gene TRBJ2-5, with D unclear. The CDR3 is 13 amino acids. The V gene's germline CDR1 is SQVTM and CDR2 ANQGSEA. V lost 5 bases, J lost 1 base, and 11 bases lay in between. The CDR3 sequence is CSVQQQSQETQYF. As DNA, the CDR3 is TGCAGCGTTCAACAACAGTCCCAAGAGACCCAGTACTTC.

This sequence joins TRBV30 and TRBJ1-5, with TRBD1 identical over 7 bases. From germline, CDR1 is GTSNPN and CDR2 SVGIG (reference sequence). V lost 2 bases, J lost 4 bases, and 5 bases stayed unmatched. This CDR3 comprises 14 residues. The CDR3 is CAWSPYRGNQPQHF. DNA for the CDR3: TGTGCCTGGAGTCCGTACAGGGGTAATCAGCCCCAGCATTTT.

This clone was counted only a few times. Other DNA sequences in this sample translate to the same CDR3. This chain links TRBV7-9 with TRBJ2-1, with D unclear. Trimming left V 0 bases short and J 2 bases short, with 11 bases between. From germline, CDR1 is SEHNR and CDR2 FQNEAQ (reference sequence). The length of the CDR3 is 16 residues. The CDR3 DNA sequence: TGTGCCAGCAGCTTAGCGTTGGCAGGAACCTACAATGAGCAGTTCTTC. This sequence encodes CASSLALAGTYNEQFF.

The chain has TRBV4-2 and TRBJ2-1; 9 nucleotides agree with TRBD1. Germline V gives CDR1 LGHNA, CDR2 YNFKEQ. The V gene end was trimmed by 5 bases and the J gene end by 10 bases; junction bases not matched to a gene: 6. CDR3 length equals 13 residues. CDR3 sequence reads: CASSLDRGHEQFF. CDR3 nucleotide sequence: TGTGCCAGCAGCTTGGACAGGGGACACGAGCAGTTCTTC.

CDR3 DNA sequence: TGTGCCAGCAGTTACTGGGGAGAAGAGACCCAGTACTTC. Encoded protein: CASSYWGEETQYF. V gene TRBV6-5 combines with J gene TRBJ2-5; D is perhaps TRBD2 (5 bases). Trimming cost V 1 base and J 3 bases, with 6 bases left between them. The CDR3 consists of 13 residues. The germline V gene encodes CDR1 MNHEY and CDR2 SVGAGI.

This clone showed up just a few times. The chain couples TRBV7-2 to TRBJ2-2; D is perhaps TRBD2 (6 bases). The CDR3 spans 17 residues. Germline V gene lookup returns CDR1 SGHTA and CDR2 FQGNSA. Trimming cost V 2 bases and J 4 bases, with 17 bases left between them. CDR3 DNA sequence: TGTGCCAGCAGCTTACGCGGGGCAGGCCAAAGCACCGGGGAGCTGTTTTTT. Its protein is CASSLRGAGQSTGELFF.

This clone was detected only a few times. The chain uses TRBV9 and TRBJ2-3, with TRBD2 matching over 7 bases. CDR3 length: 16 residues. Losses at the gene ends were 0 bases for V and 4 bases for J; bases not matched to a gene: 8. Germline CDR1 is SGDLS and CDR2 is YYNGEE. The CDR3 bases are TGTGCCAGCAGCGTAGATCCGGGAGGAGCCCCAGATACGCAGTATTTT. Protein: CASSVDPGGAPDTQYF.

The chain links TRBV30 to TRBJ2-1; D might be TRBD1 (5 bases). V shed 1 base and J shed 9 bases, with 19 bases lying between them. The CDR3 is made up of 15 amino acids. CDR1 is GTSNPN, CDR2 SVGIG, per germline (reference sequence). The DNA of the CDR3 is TGTGCCTGGAGTGCCCCCCTGCGAAGTGGGGCTGAGCAGTTCTTC. Its protein product is CAWSAPLRSGAEQFF.

In this sample, this clone turned up a few times. This chain connects TRBV19 to TRBJ2-1; D perhaps matches TRBD1 (6 bases). Germline values: CDR1 LNHDA, CDR2 SQIVND (reference sequence). This CDR3 region has 12 residues. The V gene lost 8 bases and the J gene lost 5 bases, with 10 bases spanning the gap. In nucleotides, the CDR3 is TGTGCCAGTGGCACAGGGCACAATGAGCAGTTCTTC. Encoded protein: CASGTGHNEQFF. The entire variable domain, with the rest obtained from reference TRBV19 and TRBJ2-1, is as follows: DGGITQSPKYLFRKEGQNVTLSCEQNLNHDAMYWYRQDPGQGLRLIYYSQIVNDFQKGDIAEGYSVSREKKESFPLTVTSAQKNPTAFYLCASGTGHNEQFFGPGTRLTVL.

The genes are TRBV29-1 and TRBJ2-1, with D uncertain. The CDR3 runs 12 residues. Trimming removed 1 base at V and 7 bases at J, with 8 bases between. Germline loops: CDR1 SQVTM, CDR2 ANQGSEA. CDR3 amino acids: CSVEADTNEQFF. For the CDR3, the DNA is TGCAGCGTTGAAGCCGATACTAATGAGCAGTTCTTC.

This clone was counted a few times. This rearrangement joins TRBV15 to TRBJ1-2, with 8 bases identical to TRBD1. This CDR3 region has 15 residues. The V segment lost 4 bases and the J segment 3 bases; nucleotides outside the gene matches: 7. Germline V gene sequence: CDR1 LNHNV, CDR2 YYDKDF (reference sequence). CDR3 in DNA: TGTGCCACCAGCAAGAACAGACAGGGGTACTATGGCTACACCTTC. Its protein product is CATSKNRQGYYGYTF.

This clone was found a few times. The V gene is TRBV5-1, the J gene TRBJ1-1; 8 bases agree with TRBD1. The CDR3 totals 14 residues. Per germline, CDR1 SGHRS and CDR2 YFSETQ. V trimming: 3 bases; J trimming: 4 bases; junction bases outside the gene matches: 5. As DNA, the CDR3 is TGCGCCAGCAGCTGGGGACAGGAAGGCACTGAAGCTTTCTTT. Translation: CASSWGQEGTEAFF.

This clone was picked up a small number of times. The J gene is TRBJ2-1, the V gene TRBV7-8; D is uncertain. Trimming left V 4 bases short and J 12 bases short, with 13 bases between. The CDR3 is made up of 12 amino acids. CDR1 SGHVS and CDR2 FQNEAQ come from the germline V gene. The CDR3 sequence is CASSSYRLGQFF. The CDR3, as DNA: TGTGCCAGCAGCTCCTACCGACTGGGGCAGTTCTTC.

The gene calls are TRBV27 and TRBJ2-7; 9 bases map to TRBD2. The J segment lost 5 bases and the V segment lost 6 bases, leaving 5 bases of the junction unmatched. Per germline, CDR1 MNHEY and CDR2 SMNVEV (reference sequence). This CDR3 spans 13 amino acids. The CDR3 DNA is TGTGCCAGCAGGGCTAGCGGGATCCACGAGCAGTACTTC. Amino acids: CASRASGIHEQYF.

This clone was observed a few times. The chain carries TRBV7-9 and TRBJ2-7, with 8 nucleotides matching TRBD1. Germline assignment: CDR1 SEHNR and CDR2 FQNEAQ (reference sequence). The CDR3 runs to 17 residues. J gave up 0 bases and V 5 bases, and 12 bases lay outside the gene matches. CDR3 protein: CASSPRTGTGASYEQYF. The DNA of the CDR3 is TGTGCCAGCAGCCCACGGACAGGGACGGGGGCCTCCTACGAGCAGTACTTC.

This clone was counted a few times. This chain links TRBV7-2 with TRBJ2-7, with 8 bases aligning to TRBD2. CDR1 is SGHTA and CDR2 is FQGNSA in the germline V gene. V shed 5 bases and J 3 bases; nucleotides not matched to a gene: 6. The CDR3 is 14 residues long. The CDR3 coding sequence is TGTGCCAGCAGCGCAGGGCTAGCGGGCTACGAGCAGTACTTC. It translates to CASSAGLAGYEQYF. Using reference TRBV7-2 and TRBJ2-7 for the parts outside the CDR3, the full variable domain is GAGVSQSPSNKVTEKGKDVELRCDPISGHTALYWYRQSLGQGLEFLIYFQGNSAPDKSGLPSDRFSAERTGGSVSTLTIQRTQQEDSAVYLCASSAGLAGYEQYFGPGTRLTVT.